These T cell receptor beta chains were read from a single sample in a study of blood T cell repertoires in COVID-19. Generated by immunoSEQ multiplex PCR, the TCRdb table keeps only in-frame clones and is missing some. In the table there are 130,000 to 150,000 clones, more than 70% of which are singletons. Sequencing was done on a sample of peripheral blood. Receptor source: a human donor in a cohort sampled during active COVID-19. The conserved cysteine and the conserved F or W are not part of the CDR3 here. Fields, in order: V gene, J gene, CDR3 protein.

>TRBV3-1/TRBV3-2|TRBJ2-7
ASSQSYEQY
>TRBV18|TRBJ2-3
ASSPGTGDPDTQY
>TRBV7-2|TRBJ2-1
ASSFGDYRYNEQF
>TRBV7-9|TRBJ2-1
ASSPLRLEVYNEQF
>TRBV7-3|TRBJ2-3
ASSSVTSGRADTQY
>TRBV6-1|TRBJ2-3
ASSDPARSGRVGY
>TRBV29-1|TRBJ2-3
SVDGGLAETTDTQY
>TRBV7-6|TRBJ2-6
ASSQGGFSGANVLT
>TRBV27|TRBJ2-3
ASSLSRRTDTQY
>TRBV5-4|TRBJ2-3
ASSLAGGPADTQY
>TRBV5-6|TRBJ2-5
ASSLTGLAGQETQY
>TRBV5-6|TRBJ2-3
ASQKDGSRTDTQY
>TRBV6-2/TRBV6-3|TRBJ1-5
ASSAGTGQH
>TRBV9|TRBJ1-3
ASSVAASGRAGNTIY
>TRBV30|TRBJ1-6
AWSVQGGGNSPLH
>TRBV2|TRBJ2-7
ASKGTDSYEQY
>TRBV4-2|TRBJ2-7
ASSQVGRYEQY
>TRBV11-1|TRBJ2-5
ASSARQIQETQY
>TRBV28|TRBJ1-6
ASKGGRGEGSPLH
>TRBV27|TRBJ2-1
ASSPTSGGSYNEQF
>TRBV6-2/TRBV6-3|TRBJ2-2
ASSLDRGRPNTGELF
>TRBV25-1|TRBJ2-1
ASSEGLAGGYEQF